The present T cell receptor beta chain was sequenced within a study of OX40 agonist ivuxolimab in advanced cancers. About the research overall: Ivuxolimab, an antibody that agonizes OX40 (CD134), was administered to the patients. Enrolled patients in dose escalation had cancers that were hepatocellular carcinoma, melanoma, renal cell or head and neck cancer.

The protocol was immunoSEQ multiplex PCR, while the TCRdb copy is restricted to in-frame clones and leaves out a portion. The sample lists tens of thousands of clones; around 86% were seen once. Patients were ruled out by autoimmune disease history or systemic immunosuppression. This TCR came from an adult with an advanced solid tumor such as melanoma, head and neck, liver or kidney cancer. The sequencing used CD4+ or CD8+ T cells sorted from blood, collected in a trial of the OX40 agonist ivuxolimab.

The CDR3 loop reads CASSHWDHQETQYF. CDR3 coding DNA: TGTGCCAGCAGCCATTGGGACCATCAAGAGACCCAGTACTTC. J is TRBJ2-5 and V is TRBV14; the D gene could be TRBD1 or TRBD2 (5 bases each). Trimming stripped 3 bases from V and 2 bases from J, with 10 bases between. The CDR3 totals 14 residues. Germline CDR1 is SGHDN and CDR2 is FVKESK.